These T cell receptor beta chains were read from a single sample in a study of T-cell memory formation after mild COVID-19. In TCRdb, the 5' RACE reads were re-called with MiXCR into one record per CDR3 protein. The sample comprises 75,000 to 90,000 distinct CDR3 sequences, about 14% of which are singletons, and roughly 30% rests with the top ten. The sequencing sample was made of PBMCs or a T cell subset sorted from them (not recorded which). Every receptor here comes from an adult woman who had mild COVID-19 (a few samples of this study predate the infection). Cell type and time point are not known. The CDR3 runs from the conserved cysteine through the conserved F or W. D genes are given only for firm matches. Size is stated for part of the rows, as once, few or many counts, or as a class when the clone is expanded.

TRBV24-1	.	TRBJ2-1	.	CATSEGGAYNEQFF	TGTGCCACCAGTGAGGGCGGAGCCTACAATGAGCAGTTCTTC
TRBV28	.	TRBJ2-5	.	CASSLVLQETQYF	TGTGCCAGCAGTTTGGTGCTCCAAGAGACCCAGTACTTC
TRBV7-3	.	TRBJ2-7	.	CASSLYRDYEQYF	TGTGCCAGCAGCTTATACAGAGACTACGAGCAGTACTTC
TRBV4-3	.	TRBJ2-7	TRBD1	CASSQDGKGASYEQYF	TGCGCCAGCAGCCAAGATGGAAAGGGGGCCTCCTACGAGCAGTACTTC
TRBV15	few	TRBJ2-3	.	CATSRDVSDTQYF	TGTGCCACCAGCAGGGACGTATCAGATACGCAGTATTTT
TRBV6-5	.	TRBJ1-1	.	CASSTQNEAFF	TGTGCCAGCAGTACCCAGAATGAAGCTTTCTTT
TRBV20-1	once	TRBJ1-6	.	CSARDPGTDSPLHF	TGCAGTGCTAGAGATCCGGGGACGGATTCACCCCTCCACTTT
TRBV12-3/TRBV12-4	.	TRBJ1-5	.	CASSLTGAGNQPQHF	TGTGCCAGCAGTTTAACGGGGGCGGGCAATCAGCCCCAGCATTTT
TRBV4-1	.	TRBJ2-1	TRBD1	CASSQGRDSYNEQFF	TGCGCCAGCAGCCAAGGAAGGGACAGCTACAATGAGCAGTTCTTC
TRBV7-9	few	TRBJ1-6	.	CASSLTTGGSPLHF	TGTGCCAGCAGCTTAACGACCGGGGGTTCACCCCTCCACTTT
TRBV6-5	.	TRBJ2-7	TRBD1	CASSYFQGDEQYF	TGTGCCAGCAGTTACTTTCAGGGGGACGAGCAGTACTTC
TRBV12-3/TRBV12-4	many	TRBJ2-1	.	CASSHNENEQFF	TGTGCCAGCAGCCATAACGAAAATGAGCAGTTCTTC
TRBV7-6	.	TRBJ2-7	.	CASSQGGFDSPYEQYF	TGTGCCAGCAGCCAGGGGGGGTTTGACAGTCCCTACGAGCAGTACTTC
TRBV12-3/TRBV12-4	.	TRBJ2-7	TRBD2	CASSRGLAEYF	TGTGCCAGCAGCCGTGGACTAGCGGAGTACTTC
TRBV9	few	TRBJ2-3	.	CASSAERTSTDTQYF	TGTGCCAGCAGCGCAGAAAGAACCAGCACAGATACGCAGTATTTT
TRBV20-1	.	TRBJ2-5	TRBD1	CSANDRGQETQYF	TGCAGTGCTAACGACAGGGGGCAGGAGACCCAGTACTTC
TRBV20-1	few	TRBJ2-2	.	CSATAGAGTGELFF	TGCAGTGCTACCGCGGGGGCCGGTACCGGGGAGCTGTTTTTT
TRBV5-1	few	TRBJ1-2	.	CASSLEEGVGYGYTF	TGCGCCAGCAGCTTGGAGGAGGGTGTTGGCTATGGCTACACCTTC
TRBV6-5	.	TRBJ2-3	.	CASSRLSGTDTQYF	TGTGCCAGCAGTAGGCTGTCAGGCACAGATACGCAGTATTTT
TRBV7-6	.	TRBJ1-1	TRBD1	CASSTKTGKNTEAFF	TGTGCCAGCAGCACAAAGACAGGGAAGAACACTGAAGCTTTCTTT
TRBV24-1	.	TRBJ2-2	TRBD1	CATSDPDREAGELFF	TGTGCCACCAGTGACCCGGACAGGGAGGCCGGGGAGCTGTTTTTT
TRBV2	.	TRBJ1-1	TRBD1	CASSGDRGLLNTEAFF	TGTGCCAGCAGTGGGGACAGGGGGCTGTTGAACACTGAAGCTTTCTTT
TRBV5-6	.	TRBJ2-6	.	CASSPHGGAGANVLTF	TGTGCCAGCAGCCCTCACGGAGGGGCTGGGGCCAACGTCCTGACTTTC
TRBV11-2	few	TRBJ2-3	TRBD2	CASSLRYLSGGTDTQYF	TGTGCCAGCAGCTTAAGATATCTTAGCGGGGGTACAGATACGCAGTATTTT
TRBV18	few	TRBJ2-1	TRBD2	CASSGREGLYNEQFF	TGTGCCAGCTCAGGCCGGGAGGGCCTCTACAATGAGCAGTTCTTC
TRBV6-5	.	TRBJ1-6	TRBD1	CASSYWTGYNSPLHF	TGTGCCAGCAGTTACTGGACAGGATACAATTCACCCCTCCACTTT
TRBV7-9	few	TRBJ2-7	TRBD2	CASIGGTSATYEQYF	TGTGCCAGCATCGGCGGGACTAGCGCTACCTACGAGCAGTACTTC